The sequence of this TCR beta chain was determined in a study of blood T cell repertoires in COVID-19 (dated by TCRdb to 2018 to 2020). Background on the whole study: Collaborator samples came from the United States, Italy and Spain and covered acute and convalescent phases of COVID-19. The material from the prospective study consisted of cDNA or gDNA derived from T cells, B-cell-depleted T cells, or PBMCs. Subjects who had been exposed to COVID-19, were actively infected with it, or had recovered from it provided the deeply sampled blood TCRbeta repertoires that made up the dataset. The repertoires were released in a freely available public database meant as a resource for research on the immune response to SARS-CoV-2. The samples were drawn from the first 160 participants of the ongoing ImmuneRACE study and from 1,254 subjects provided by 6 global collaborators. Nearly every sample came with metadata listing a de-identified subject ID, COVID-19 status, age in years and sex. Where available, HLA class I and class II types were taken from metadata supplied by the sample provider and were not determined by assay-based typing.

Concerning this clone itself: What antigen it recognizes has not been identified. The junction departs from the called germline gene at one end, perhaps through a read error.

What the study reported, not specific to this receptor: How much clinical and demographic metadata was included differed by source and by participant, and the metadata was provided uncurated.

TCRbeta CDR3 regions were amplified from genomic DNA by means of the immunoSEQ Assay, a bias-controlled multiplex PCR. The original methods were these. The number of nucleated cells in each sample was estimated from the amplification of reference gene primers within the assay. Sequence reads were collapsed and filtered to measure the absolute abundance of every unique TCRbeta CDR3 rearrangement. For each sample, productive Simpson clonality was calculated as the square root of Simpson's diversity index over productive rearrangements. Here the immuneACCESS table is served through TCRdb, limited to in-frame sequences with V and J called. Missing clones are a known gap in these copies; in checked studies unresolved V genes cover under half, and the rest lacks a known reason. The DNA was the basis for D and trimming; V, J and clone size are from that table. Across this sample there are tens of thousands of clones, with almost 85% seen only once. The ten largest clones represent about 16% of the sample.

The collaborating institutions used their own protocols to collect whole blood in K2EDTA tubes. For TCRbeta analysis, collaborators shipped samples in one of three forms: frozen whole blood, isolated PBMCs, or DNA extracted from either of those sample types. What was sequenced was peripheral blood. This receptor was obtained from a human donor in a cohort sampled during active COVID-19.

CDR3 protein: CATSILRDTGMNF. The DNA sequence is TGTGCCACCAGCATTCTCCGGGACACCGGGATGAACTTC. The chain couples TRBV15 to TRBJ2-7; the D gene is possibly TRBD1, with 6 bases matching. CDR1 and CDR2 (LNHNV, YYDKDF) derive from the germline V gene (reference sequence). Measured from the cysteine to the phenylalanine, the CDR3 is 13 residues long. The retained sequence is limited to the CDR3, 39 bases, with the frame set at the first base.